This is a list of T cell receptor beta chains from one sample in a study of shared clonotypes between healthy human individuals. The method was immunoSEQ multiplex PCR; TCRdb's version includes in-frame clones alone and lacks a portion of them. The sample records roughly 1,500,000 clones, 97% to 99% being singletons. The specimen was naive CD4+ T cells sorted from blood. The receptors here all came from a man under 40 in good health. The CDR3 runs from the conserved cysteine through the conserved F or W. Each record gives: J gene, D gene, V gene, CDR3 DNA, CDR3 protein. The D gene is left open where the match is weak.

>TRBJ2-7|.|TRBV29-1
TGCAGCGTTATTGCAGGCTCCTACGAGCAGTACTTC
CSVIAGSYEQYF
>TRBJ2-5|.|TRBV9
TGTGCCAGCAGCGTAGTGGCCCAAGAGACCCAGTACTTC
CASSVVAQETQYF
>TRBJ2-1|TRBD2|TRBV18
TGTGCCAGCTCACCTCTAGGCACTAGCGGGGCGAGCTCCTACAATGAGCAGTTCTTC
CASSPLGTSGASSYNEQFF
>TRBJ1-2|.|TRBV7-7
TGTGCCAGCAGCGCCCTAAGCGGGGGGGCGGGCTACACCTTC
CASSALSGGAGYTF
>TRBJ2-2|.|TRBV5-5
TGTGCCAGCAGTTCAGCGACAGACACCGGGGAGCTGTTTTTT
CASSSATDTGELFF
>TRBJ2-7|.|TRBV19
TGTGCCAGTAGTTCTTCCGGGCGGCGGGCAGCACACGAGCAGTACTTC
CASSSSGRRAAHEQYF
>TRBJ2-7|.|TRBV5-5
TGTGCCAGCAGCTTGGTTTATCCGTACGAGCAGTACTTC
CASSLVYPYEQYF
>TRBJ1-2|.|TRBV6-1
TGTGCCAGCAGTGAAGCGGGGGGTCGGGCCGGGAACTATGGCTACACCTTC
CASSEAGGRAGNYGYTF
>TRBJ2-7|.|TRBV5-6
TGTGCCAGCAGCTTGCTTGATAGCGTGTTCTACGAGCAGTACTTC
CASSLLDSVFYEQYF
>TRBJ1-5|.|TRBV28
TGTGCCAGCAGCTCCGGACAGCCCCAGCATTTT
CASSSGQPQHF
>TRBJ1-3|.|TRBV6-1
TGTGCCAGCAGTGAAGTCGGGCCCCCTTTTGGAAACACCATATATTTT
CASSEVGPPFGNTIYF